This passage covers 13 T cell receptor beta chains from one sample sequenced in a study of cytomegalovirus exposure and HLA in healthy donors. PCR used 60 Vbeta primers and 13 Jbeta primers. Libraries were prepared by immunoSEQ multiplex PCR; TCRdb keeps only in-frame clonotypes and omits some of them. The profile shows roughly 120,000 clones, about three quarters of them singletons. Sequenced input: PBMCs. The receptors shown here come from a woman between 25 and 40 years old in good health and CMV-seropositive.

The table lists this clone with a count of one. The chain recombines TRBV7-2 with TRBJ1-5, with D possibly being TRBD1 (5 bases). Germline V lookup: CDR1 SGHTA, CDR2 FQGNSA. The CDR3 sequence is 16 residues long. Between the trimmed V and J ends, which lost 5 bases and 4 bases, there was a span of 18 bases. CDR3 DNA: TGTGCCAGCAGCCTTCAACCGGGACTGAGTAATCAGCCCCAGCATTTT. Residues: CASSLQPGLSNQPQHF.

The rearrangement uses TRBV28 and TRBJ1-5; D remains unclear. This CDR3 contains 15 residues. V was cut by 2 bases and J by 2 bases, with 10 bases left in between. Looked up from germline, CDR1 is MDHEN and CDR2 is SYDVKM. The CDR3 sequence: CASSLRQAGNQPQHF. DNA for the CDR3: TGTGCCAGCAGTTTACGGCAGGCTGGCAATCAGCCCCAGCATTTT. Full variable domain (outside the CDR3, taken from reference TRBV28 and TRBJ1-5): DVKVTQSSRYLVKRTGEKVFLECVQDMDHENMFWYRQDPGLGLRLIYFSYDVKMKEKGDIPEGYSVSREKKERFSLILESASTNQTSMYLCASSLRQAGNQPQHFGDGTRLSIL.

The rearrangement links TRBV13 to TRBJ1-1; D gene unclear. Trimming cost V 4 bases and J 1 base, with 4 bases left between them. The germline V gene has CDR1 PRHDT and CDR2 FYEKMQ (reference sequence). The CDR3 is 12 amino acids. CDR3 nucleotide sequence: TGTGCCAGCAGCTCGGGGAACACTGAAGCTTTCTTT. Translating gives CASSSGNTEAFF.

The rearrangement joins TRBV7-9 to TRBJ1-2, with unresolved D. Germline V lookup: CDR1 SEHNR, CDR2 FQNEAQ (reference sequence). The V gene lost 0 bases and the J gene lost 4 bases, with 6 bases spanning the gap. CDR3 length: 13 residues. CDR3 sequence (DNA): TGTGCCAGCAGCTTAGCGCAAGCCTATGGCTACACCTTC. It encodes CASSLAQAYGYTF. Full variable domain (rest looked up from reference TRBV7-9 and TRBJ1-2): DTGVSQNPRHKITKRGQNVTFRCDPISEHNRLYWYRQTLGQGPEFLTYFQNEAQLEKSRLLSDRFSAERPKGSFSTLEIQRTEQGDSAMYLCASSLAQAYGYTFGSGTRLTVV.

The genes are TRBV5-1 and TRBJ2-3; D gene uncertain. CDR1 and CDR2 (germline): SGHRS, YFSETQ. Trimming stripped 0 bases from V and 1 base from J, with 6 bases between. The CDR3 is made up of 14 amino acids. As DNA, the CDR3 is TGCGCCAGCAGCTTGGATCAGGGCACAGATACGCAGTATTTT. Translated, it gives CASSLDQGTDTQYF.

V is TRBV5-1 and J is TRBJ2-2; maybe TRBD1 (5 bases). V was pared by 0 bases and J by 3 bases, with 9 bases between. The CDR3 spans 15 residues. In germline, CDR1 is SGHRS, CDR2 YFSETQ. The CDR3 region is CASSLAVGDTGELFF. The DNA for the CDR3 is TGCGCCAGCAGCTTGGCGGTAGGGGACACCGGGGAGCTGTTTTTT. Drawing the rest from reference TRBV5-1 and TRBJ2-2, the complete variable domain is KAGVTQTPRYLIKTRGQQVTLSCSPISGHRSVSWYQQTPGQGLQFLFEYFSETQRNKGNFPGRFSGRQFSNSRSEMNVSTLELGDSALYLCASSLAVGDTGELFFGEGSRLTVL.

The genes are TRBV15 and TRBJ1-4; possibly TRBD1 for D (5 bases). The CDR3 runs 12 residues. V lost 2 bases, J lost 11 bases, and 9 bases lay in between. CDR1 and CDR2 from the germline V gene are LNHNV and YYDKDF (reference sequence). The CDR3 here is CATSRQTDKLFF. In nucleotides, the CDR3 is TGTGCCACCAGCAGACAGACAGACAAACTGTTTTTT.

The chain is built from TRBV5-5 and TRBJ1-1, with D unclear. CDR1 and CDR2 from the germline V gene are SGHKS and YYEKEE (reference sequence). The V and J ends lost 0 bases and 3 bases respectively, with 6 bases between them. The length of the CDR3 is 13 residues. DNA of the CDR3: TGTGCCAGCAGCTTGGATCCGGACACTGAAGCTTTCTTT. Translation: CASSLDPDTEAFF.

J is TRBJ1-2 and V is TRBV28; D not resolved. The CDR3 spans 18 residues. V gave up 7 bases and J gave up 7 bases, with 31 bases separating them. Germline CDR1 and CDR2: MDHEN and SYDVKM. CDR3 sequence reads: CASTLSEGFGGLRVGYTF. The CDR3 DNA sequence: TGTGCCAGCACCCTTAGTGAGGGTTTTGGAGGGCTAAGGGTTGGCTACACCTTC.

V is TRBV5-1 and J is TRBJ1-1; 7 bases align to TRBD1. The trim removed 5 bases at V and 3 bases at J, leaving 4 bases unmatched. CDR1 is SGHRS and CDR2 is YFSETQ in the germline V gene. The CDR3 contains 13 residues. CDR3 DNA: TGCGCCAGCAGACCCGGACAGGACACTGAAGCTTTCTTT. Amino acid sequence: CASRPGQDTEAFF.

The chain is built from TRBV5-1 and TRBJ2-3; 11 bases map to TRBD2. CDR1 is SGHRS, CDR2 YFSETQ, per germline. There are 18 residues in the CDR3. Trimming took 5 bases from V and 2 from J; bases not matched to a gene: 13. Here the CDR3 DNA reads TGCGCCAGCAGGAGGATCACTAGCGGGGGCCTCTCCACAGATACGCAGTATTTT. This translates into CASRRITSGGLSTDTQYF.

This clone appeared a few times. The chain uses TRBV5-6 and TRBJ1-2; D is unresolved. The CDR3 sequence is 16 residues long. Germline-derived CDR1 and CDR2 are SGHDT and YYEEEE. Trimming shortened V by 1 base and J by 5 bases, and 18 bases separated the two germline ends. CDR3 region: CASSLIGPEASYGYTF. DNA of the CDR3: TGTGCCAGCAGCTTGATCGGTCCAGAGGCTTCGTATGGCTACACCTTC. Full variable domain (rest looked up from reference TRBV5-6 and TRBJ1-2): DAGVTQSPTHLIKTRGQQVTLRCSPKSGHDTVSWYQQALGQGPQFIFQYYEEEERQRGNFPDRFSGHQFPNYSSELNVNALLLGDSALYLCASSLIGPEASYGYTFGSGTRLTVV.

The chain has TRBV13 and TRBJ1-6; 9 bases map to TRBD1. This CDR3 spans 15 amino acids. Germline CDR1 reads PRHDT; CDR2 reads FYEKMQ (reference sequence). V dropped 5 bases and J dropped 6; count of bases not matched to a gene: 5. The CDR3 is CASSPGDRVNSPLHF. DNA of the CDR3: TGTGCCAGCAGCCCGGGGGACAGGGTTAATTCACCCCTCCACTTT. Variable domain in full (rest from reference TRBV13 and TRBJ1-6): AAGVIQSPRHLIKEKRETATLKCYPIPRHDTVYWYQQGPGQDPQFLISFYEKMQSDKGSIPDRFSAQQFSDYHSELNMSSLELGDSALYFCASSPGDRVNSPLHFGNGTRLTVT.